Each of the 6 T cell receptor beta chains below was sequenced from the same sample in a study of shared clonotypes between healthy human individuals. The table came from immunoSEQ multiplex PCR; TCRdb's copy has only in-frame clones and leaves some out. Of over 850,000 clones listed, 75% to 80% are singletons. Sequencing was done on a sample of memory CD4+ T cells from PBMCs. The subset here: CD45RA-negative fraction. Source of these receptors: a man aged 18-30 years in good health. Some clones in this sample may be carry-over from other donors' samples.

V gene TRBV18 combines with J gene TRBJ2-7; TRBD1 agrees at 7 bases. The CDR3 totals 15 residues. Germline CDR1 and CDR2: KGHSH and LQKENI. J lost 3 bases, V lost 0 bases, and 5 bases had no gene match. CDR3: CASSPPTTGYYEQYF. CDR3 nucleotides: TGTGCCAGCTCACCACCGACGACAGGGTACTACGAGCAGTACTTC.

This chain links TRBV11-3 with TRBJ2-2; 9 bases match TRBD2. Unmatched junction bases numbered 10, after V lost 4 bases and J lost 4 bases. CDR1 is SGHNT and CDR2 is YENEEA in the germline V gene. CDR3 length: 17 amino acids. CDR3 loop: CASSSPNLAGVTGELFF. The CDR3 coding sequence is TGTGCCAGCAGCTCCCCCAATTTAGCGGGAGTCACCGGGGAGCTGTTTTTT.

The gene calls are TRBV4-2 and TRBJ2-1, with unresolved D. The V gene's germline CDR1 is LGHNA and CDR2 YNFKEQ. V was clipped by 4 bases and J by 0 bases, with 10 bases between them. The CDR3 length is 15 residues. The CDR3 nucleotides read TGTGCCAGCAGCCGGCCTTCCAGCTCCTACAATGAGCAGTTCTTC. This encodes CASSRPSSSYNEQFF.

The CDR3 is CASSGYTGASYEQYF. The DNA of the CDR3 is TGTGCCAGCAGTGGATACACGGGGGCCTCCTACGAGCAGTACTTC. The chain couples TRBV28 to TRBJ2-7, with D perhaps given as TRBD1 or TRBD2 (6 bases each). There are 15 residues in the CDR3. V was trimmed by 5 bases and J by 0 bases, leaving 14 bases between them. Per germline, CDR1 MDHEN and CDR2 SYDVKM.

V gene TRBV18 combines with J gene TRBJ2-3; TRBD1 matches 7 bases. This CDR3 is built from 16 residues. The trim removed 0 bases at V and 4 bases at J, leaving 7 bases unmatched. Germline assignment: CDR1 KGHSH and CDR2 LQKENI. CDR3 loop: CASSPPRQGGADTQYF. Here the CDR3 DNA reads TGTGCCAGCTCACCACCCCGACAGGGTGGTGCAGATACGCAGTATTTT.

This chain connects TRBV4-1 to TRBJ2-5; the match to TRBD2 covers 13 bases. There are 16 residues in the CDR3. Germline trimming cut 3 bases from V and 7 bases from J; bases unmatched to any gene: 8. CDR1 is MGHRA and CDR2 is YSYEKL in the germline V gene. CDR3 DNA sequence: TGCGCCAGCAGCCATGCCGGACTAGCGGGAGACGGGACCCAGTACTTC. Protein product: CASSHAGLAGDGTQYF.